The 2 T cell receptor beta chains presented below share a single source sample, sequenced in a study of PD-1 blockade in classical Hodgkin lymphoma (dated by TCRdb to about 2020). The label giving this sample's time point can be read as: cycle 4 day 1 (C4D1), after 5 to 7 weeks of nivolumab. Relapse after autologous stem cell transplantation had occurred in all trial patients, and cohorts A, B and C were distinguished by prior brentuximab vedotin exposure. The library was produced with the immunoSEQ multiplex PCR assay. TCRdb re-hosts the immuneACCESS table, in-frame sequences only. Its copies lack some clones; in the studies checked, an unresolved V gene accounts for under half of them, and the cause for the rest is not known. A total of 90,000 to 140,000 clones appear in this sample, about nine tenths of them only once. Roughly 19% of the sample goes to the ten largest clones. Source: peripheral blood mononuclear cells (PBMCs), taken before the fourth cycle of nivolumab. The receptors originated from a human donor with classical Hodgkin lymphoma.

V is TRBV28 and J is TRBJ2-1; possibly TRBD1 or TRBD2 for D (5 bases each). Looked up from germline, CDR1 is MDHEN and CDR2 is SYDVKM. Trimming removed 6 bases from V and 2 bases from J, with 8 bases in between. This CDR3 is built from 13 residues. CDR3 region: CASSPGPYNEQFF. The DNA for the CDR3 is TGTGCCAGCAGCCCGGGGCCCTACAATGAGCAGTTCTTC. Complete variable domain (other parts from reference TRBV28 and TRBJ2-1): DVKVTQSSRYLVKRTGEKVFLECVQDMDHENMFWYRQDPGLGLRLIYFSYDVKMKEKGDIPEGYSVSREKKERFSLILESASTNQTSMYLCASSPGPYNEQFFGPGTRLTVL.

CDR3 DNA: TGTGCCAGCAGGTCACAGGGGGCAGGTACAGATACGCAGTATTTT. Its protein is CASRSQGAGTDTQYF. The gene calls are TRBV28 and TRBJ2-3; 9 bases map to TRBD1. The CDR3 is 15 residues long. Germline CDR1 reads MDHEN; CDR2 reads SYDVKM. V gave up 6 bases and J gave up 3 bases; unmatched junction bases: 7. The variable domain in full, with the rest retrieved from reference TRBV28 and TRBJ2-3, is DVKVTQSSRYLVKRTGEKVFLECVQDMDHENMFWYRQDPGLGLRLIYFSYDVKMKEKGDIPEGYSVSREKKERFSLILESASTNQTSMYLCASRSQGAGTDTQYFGPGTRLTVL.